The 4 T cell receptor beta chains reported below all come from one sample, sequenced in a study of shared clonotypes between healthy human individuals. Sequencing was performed with immunoSEQ multiplex PCR; in TCRdb, only in-frame clones are kept and a portion is missing. The sample has around 2,100,000 clones; about 94% are singletons. Selected positively for CCR7 and CD45RO-negative, naive CD8 cells excluded terminally differentiated effector memory CD45RA+ cells. Sequencing was performed on naive CD8+ T cells sorted from blood. Every receptor here comes from a man younger than 30 in good health.

A note on this clone: At one of its ends the junction is not consistent with the germline gene, which may arise from a read error. The chain couples TRBV2 to TRBJ1-1; D unclear. This CDR3 has 12 residues. Per germline, CDR1 SNHLY and CDR2 FYNNEI. The CDR3 DNA sequence: TGTGCCAGAAGTGCGGTTAACACTGAAGCTTTCTTT. Its translation: CARSAVNTEAFF. The entire variable domain, with the rest obtained from reference TRBV2 and TRBJ1-1, is as follows: EPEVTQTPSHQVTQMGQEVILRCVPISNHLYFYWYRQILGQKVEFLVSFYNNEISEKSEIFDDQFSVERPDGSNFTLKIRSTKLEDSAMYFCARSAVNTEAFFGQGTRLTVV.

CDR3 in DNA: TGTGCCAGCAGTGTACTAGCGGGAGGGGTTGATGAGCAGTTCTTC. Its protein product is CASSVLAGGVDEQFF. The rearrangement uses TRBV6-1 and TRBJ2-1; 13 nucleotides agree with TRBD2. The germline V gene encodes CDR1 MNHNS and CDR2 SASEGT. V was pared by 4 bases and J by 8 bases, with 5 bases of the junction left unmatched. This CDR3 region has 15 residues.

The chain has TRBV6-5 and TRBJ2-7, with TRBD2 identical over 7 bases. The CDR3 runs to 15 residues. The germline V gene encodes CDR1 MNHEY and CDR2 SVGAGI. V was pared by 6 bases and J by 3 bases, with 11 bases of the junction left unmatched. The CDR3 DNA sequence: TGTGCCAGCAGCCCCGGGAGCGGGGCATACTACGAGCAGTACTTC. Amino acid sequence: CASSPGSGAYYEQYF.

The chain uses TRBV6-4 and TRBJ2-7; TRBD2 aligns across 14 bases. The CDR3 length is 18 residues. Germline trimming cut 8 bases from V and 3 bases from J; bases unmatched to any gene: 15. Germline CDR1 and CDR2: MRHNA and SNTAGT. CDR3 in DNA: TGTGCCAGCCCCCGTCCCGGGACTAGCGGGGGTAACAACTACGAGCAGTACTTC. Encoded protein: CASPRPGTSGGNNYEQYF.